This is a list of T cell receptor beta chains from one sample in a study of CD8 T cells in Susac syndrome. Using its own MiXCR run on the immunoSEQ multiplex PCR reads, TCRdb lists one record per CDR3 protein. The profile shows 150,000 to 200,000 distinct CDR3 sequences, under 95% of them singletons. Sequencing was done on a sample of CD4+ T cells from PBMCs. These receptors were collected from a human donor with multiple sclerosis. CDR3s include the opening cysteine and the closing phenylalanine or tryptophan. D genes are given only for firm matches. Clone size is given for some rows only: seen once, a few or many times, or a class if the clone is expanded.

j_gene,abundance,v_gene,d_gene,CDR3aa,CDR3nt
TRBJ2-1,-,TRBV27,-,CASSGGFGRNNEQFF,TGTGCCAGCAGTGGCGGGTTCGGTCGTAACAATGAGCAGTTCTTC
TRBJ1-5,-,TRBV20-1,-,CSATPGDQPQHF,TGCAGTGCTACCCCGGGGGATCAGCCCCAGCATTTT
TRBJ2-7,-,TRBV18,-,CASSLTTTAYEQYF,TGTGCCAGCTCACTAACTACTACAGCGTACGAGCAGTACTTC
TRBJ2-1,-,TRBV15,TRBD2,CATQASGLRNEQFF,TGTGCCACCCAGGCTAGCGGCCTCCGGAATGAGCAGTTCTTC
TRBJ2-2,-,TRBV25-1,-,CASEGGGWYTGELFF,TGTGCCAGCGAGGGAGGGGGCTGGTACACCGGGGAGCTGTTTTTT
TRBJ2-7,-,TRBV6-1,TRBD2,CASSGMRGSDSYEQYF,TGTGCCAGCAGTGGAATGCGCGGGAGCGACTCCTACGAGCAGTACTTC
TRBJ1-1,-,TRBV7-8,-,CASSLNQYLEAFF,TGTGCCAGCAGCTTAAATCAGTACCTTGAAGCTTTCTTT
TRBJ2-3,-,TRBV7-9,TRBD2,CASSQDRSSSGGSYTTQYF,TGTGCCAGCAGCCAAGATCGTTCGTCTAGCGGGGGTTCGTATACTACGCAGTATTTT
TRBJ1-2,-,TRBV19,-,CASGAGYGYTF,TGTGCCAGTGGGGCGGGGTATGGCTACACCTTC
TRBJ2-5,once,TRBV4-1,-,CASSQGVGSQETQYF,TGCGCCAGCAGCCAAGGTGTGGGATCCCAAGAGACCCAGTACTTC
TRBJ2-7,-,TRBV9,TRBD2,CASSVGASGSVFEQYF,TGTGCCAGCAGCGTAGGAGCAAGCGGGAGTGTATTCGAGCAGTACTTC
TRBJ2-7,-,TRBV12-3/TRBV12-4,TRBD1,CASSSDRGPYEQYF,TGTGCCAGCAGTTCCGACAGGGGACCCTACGAGCAGTACTTC
TRBJ2-2,-,TRBV5-4,-,CASSIAGELFF,TGTGCCAGCAGTATTGCCGGGGAGCTGTTTTTT
TRBJ2-5,-,TRBV20-1,-,CSSRAGPPQETQYF,TGCAGTTCTAGGGCAGGTCCACCACAAGAGACCCAGTACTTC
TRBJ1-6,-,TRBV2,-,CASSDGNSPLHF,TGTGCCAGCAGTGACGGGAATTCACCCCTCCACTTT
TRBJ2-7,-,TRBV11-2,TRBD2,CASSRRGAGERLEQYF,TGTGCCAGCAGCCGGCGTGGCGCGGGAGAGCGGCTCGAGCAGTACTTC
TRBJ1-5,-,TRBV20-1,-,CSARMGNQPQHF,TGCAGTGCTAGAATGGGCAATCAGCCCCAGCATTTT
TRBJ1-2,once,TRBV18,-,CASSPSGTGTYGYTF,TGTGCCAGCTCACCCTCCGGGACGGGTACCTATGGCTACACCTTC
TRBJ2-3,-,TRBV30,TRBD1,CAWSRTGGASETQYF,TGTGCCTGGAGCAGGACAGGCGGCGCGTCGGAGACGCAGTATTTT
TRBJ2-1,-,TRBV5-4,-,CASIPKGGLAYNEQFF,TGTGCCAGTATCCCAAAAGGGGGACTGGCCTACAATGAGCAGTTCTTC
TRBJ2-6,-,TRBV12-3/TRBV12-4,-,CASSSGAGKTNVLTF,TGTGCCAGCAGTAGTGGTGCAGGGAAAACCAACGTCCTGACTTTC
TRBJ1-1,-,TRBV11-1,-,CASSFVSGYTEAFF,TGTGCCAGCAGCTTCGTATCAGGGTACACTGAAGCTTTCTTT
TRBJ2-5,-,TRBV2,-,CASKENAETQYF,TGTGCCAGCAAGGAAAATGCGGAGACCCAGTACTTC
TRBJ1-2,-,TRBV5-4,TRBD1,CASSKTGGAYGYTF,TGTGCCAGCAGCAAGACAGGGGGTGCCTATGGCTACACCTTC
TRBJ2-1,once,TRBV12-3/TRBV12-4,-,CASSPAVKFEQFF,TGTGCCAGCAGTCCCGCGGTGAAGTTTGAGCAGTTCTTC
TRBJ2-7,-,TRBV10-3,-,CAISESQEPYEQYF,TGTGCCATCAGTGAGAGTCAGGAGCCCTACGAGCAGTACTTC
TRBJ1-1,-,TRBV9,TRBD1,CASSVGQGRHTEAFF,TGTGCCAGCAGCGTCGGACAGGGGCGGCATACTGAAGCTTTCTTT
TRBJ2-1,-,TRBV5-6,-,CASSVGSEQFF,TGTGCCAGCAGCGTGGGGAGTGAGCAGTTCTTC
TRBJ1-2,-,TRBV5-6,TRBD1,CASNLGNRGFGYTF,TGTGCCAGCAACCTTGGTAACAGGGGATTCGGCTACACCTTC
TRBJ2-7,-,TRBV29-1,TRBD2,CSVTYSGRNPYEQYF,TGCAGCGTTACGTATAGCGGGAGGAACCCCTACGAGCAGTACTTC
TRBJ1-1,-,TRBV6-5,-,CASSYSGVMNTEAFF,TGTGCCAGCAGTTACTCTGGTGTTATGAACACTGAAGCTTTCTTT
TRBJ2-2,-,TRBV9,TRBD2,CASNGGSWPGELFF,TGTGCCAGCAACGGGGGGTCGTGGCCCGGGGAGCTGTTTTTT
TRBJ2-3,-,TRBV29-1,TRBD2,CSALRTSGTSKFSTDTQYF,TGCAGCGCCCTCAGGACTAGCGGGACATCCAAGTTTAGCACAGATACGCAGTATTTT
TRBJ2-2,-,TRBV7-3,-,CASSWGETGELFF,TGTGCCAGCAGCTGGGGAGAAACCGGGGAGCTGTTTTTT
TRBJ2-3,-,TRBV9,TRBD1,CASSATGTEVQYF,TGTGCCAGCAGCGCGACCGGGACAGAGGTGCAGTATTTT
TRBJ1-2,-,TRBV2,TRBD1,CASSPTLQGASGYTF,TGTGCCAGCAGTCCTACGTTACAGGGGGCGAGCGGCTACACCTTC
TRBJ1-5,-,TRBV6-2/TRBV6-3,-,CASSYQGDVQPQHF,TGTGCCAGCAGTTACCAGGGTGATGTTCAGCCCCAGCATTTT